This T cell receptor (beta chain) was captured by sequencing in a study of blood T cells in healthy people across ages. The CDR3 runs to 15 residues. Germline CDR1 SGDLS, CDR2 YYNGEE. Unmatched junction bases numbered 9, after V lost 3 bases and J lost 3 bases. This clonotype showed up just a few times. Its antigen is unknown. Findings and limits, study-wide: A roughly linear fall in TCR beta diversity per million T cells was seen with increasing age. Long-lived and aged donors differed, with more naive CD4+ cells and higher diversity in the long-lived.

A second PCR, run for roughly 7 to 12 cycles, used a sample-barcoded 5' primer plus a J-beta primer mix. Each cDNA molecule carried a tag from a template-switch adaptor that contained 12 random nucleotides. Each CDR3 protein is one row after TCRdb ran MiXCR on the 5' RACE reads. The sample has 650,000 to 800,000 distinct CDR3 sequences; around two fifths are singletons. Sequencing used blood. The V call is TRBV9, the J call TRBJ2-7; 7 bases are shared with TRBD2. This TCR was recovered from a man aged 55 to 70 in good health. CDR3 sequence reads: CASSASGRASYEQYF. The CDR3 nucleotides read TGTGCCAGCAGCGCATCGGGGAGGGCCAGCTACGAGCAGTACTTC.